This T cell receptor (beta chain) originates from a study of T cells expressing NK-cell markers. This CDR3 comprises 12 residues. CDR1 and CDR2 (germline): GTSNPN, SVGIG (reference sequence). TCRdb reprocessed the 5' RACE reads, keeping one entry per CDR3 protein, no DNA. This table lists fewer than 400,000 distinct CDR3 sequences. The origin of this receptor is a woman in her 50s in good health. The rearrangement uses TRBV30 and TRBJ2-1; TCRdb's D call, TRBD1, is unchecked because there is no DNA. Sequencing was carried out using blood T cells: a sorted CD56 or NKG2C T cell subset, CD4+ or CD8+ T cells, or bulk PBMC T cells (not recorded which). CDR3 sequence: CAWSRGGHEQFF.